This TCR beta chain came from a study of human T cells and chemical hapten exposure. Study-level background: Slight differences in pooled library volume were the main source of varying TCR yields across samples.

Within the library, unique molecular identifiers were attached to each individual cDNA molecule. TCRdb passed the reads through MiXCR, listing each CDR3 protein once. The repertoire holds more than 100,000 distinct CDR3 sequences, with around 9% as singletons. Blood, whole and unfractionated, served as the source for total RNA extraction. The table lists this clonotype with a few counts. Its antigen is currently unknown. Study-wide findings and caveats: TCRs exceeding 1 in 1000 frequency stayed unchanged with DPC sensitization.

V was trimmed by 4 bases and J by 2 bases, leaving 8 bases between them. CDR1 is MGHDK, CDR2 SYGVNS, per germline. The CDR3 runs to 14 residues. The sequence was obtained from a human donor in good health. Some clones in this sample may be carry-over from other donors' samples. The sample was whole blood. The rearrangement uses TRBV25-1 and TRBJ2-2, with D hard to call. The CDR3 loop reads CASSGSINTGELFF. The CDR3 DNA sequence: TGTGCCAGCAGTGGTAGCATCAACACCGGGGAGCTGTTTTTT.